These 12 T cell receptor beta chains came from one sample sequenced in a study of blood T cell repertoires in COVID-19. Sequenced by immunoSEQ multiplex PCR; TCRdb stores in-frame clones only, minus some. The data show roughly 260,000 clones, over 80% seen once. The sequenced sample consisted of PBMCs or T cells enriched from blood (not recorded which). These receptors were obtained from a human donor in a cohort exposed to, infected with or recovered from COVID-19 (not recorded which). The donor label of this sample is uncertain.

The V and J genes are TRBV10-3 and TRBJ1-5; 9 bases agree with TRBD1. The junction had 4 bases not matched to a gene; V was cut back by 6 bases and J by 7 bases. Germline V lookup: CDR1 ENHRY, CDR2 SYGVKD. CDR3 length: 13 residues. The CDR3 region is CAIRDRGVQPQHF. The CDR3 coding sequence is TGTGCCATCAGGGACAGGGGAGTCCAGCCCCAGCATTTT.

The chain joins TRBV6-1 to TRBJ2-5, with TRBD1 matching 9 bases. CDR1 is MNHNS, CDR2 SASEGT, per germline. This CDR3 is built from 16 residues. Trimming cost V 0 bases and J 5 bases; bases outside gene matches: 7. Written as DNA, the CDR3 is TGTGCCAGCAGTGAAGCGGGACAGGGAGGCGCGGAGACCCAGTACTTC. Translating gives CASSEAGQGGAETQYF.

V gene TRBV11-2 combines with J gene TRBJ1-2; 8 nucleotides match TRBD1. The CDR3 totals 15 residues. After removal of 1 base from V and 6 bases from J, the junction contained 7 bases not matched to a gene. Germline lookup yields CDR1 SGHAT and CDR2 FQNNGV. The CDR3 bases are TGTGCCAGCAGCTTAGGCTGGACAGGGTCGAATGGCTACACCTTC. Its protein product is CASSLGWTGSNGYTF.

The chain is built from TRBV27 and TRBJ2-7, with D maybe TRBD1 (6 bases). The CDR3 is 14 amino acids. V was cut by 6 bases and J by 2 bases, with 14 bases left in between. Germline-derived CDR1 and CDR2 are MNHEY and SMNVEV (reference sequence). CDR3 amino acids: CASRRGMAAYEQYF. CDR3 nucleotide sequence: TGTGCCAGCAGGAGGGGGATGGCGGCCTACGAGCAGTACTTC.

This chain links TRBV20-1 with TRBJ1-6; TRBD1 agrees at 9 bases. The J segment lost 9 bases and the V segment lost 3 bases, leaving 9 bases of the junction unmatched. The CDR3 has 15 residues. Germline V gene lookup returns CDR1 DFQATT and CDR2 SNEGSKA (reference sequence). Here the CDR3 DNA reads TGCAGTGCTAGTCGTCCGGGACAGGGTGGTTCACCCCTCCACTTT. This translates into CSASRPGQGGSPLHF.

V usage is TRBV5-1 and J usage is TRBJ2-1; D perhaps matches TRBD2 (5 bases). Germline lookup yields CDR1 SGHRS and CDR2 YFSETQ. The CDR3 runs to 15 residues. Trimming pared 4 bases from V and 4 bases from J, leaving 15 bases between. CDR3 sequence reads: CASSPGGVLYNEQFF. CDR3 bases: TGCGCCAGCAGCCCCGGAGGAGTACTTTACAATGAGCAGTTCTTC.

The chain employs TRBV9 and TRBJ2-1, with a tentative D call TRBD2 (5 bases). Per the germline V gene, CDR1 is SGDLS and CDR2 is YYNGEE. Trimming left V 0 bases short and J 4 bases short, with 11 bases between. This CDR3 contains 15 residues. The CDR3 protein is CASSVAEGGYNEQFF. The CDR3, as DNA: TGTGCCAGCAGCGTAGCTGAGGGTGGGTACAATGAGCAGTTCTTC. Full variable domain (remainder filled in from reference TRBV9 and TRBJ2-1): DSGVTQTPKHLITATGQRVTLRCSPRSGDLSVYWYQQSLDQGLQFLIQYYNGEERAKGNILERFSAQQFPDLHSELNLSSLELGDSALYFCASSVAEGGYNEQFFGPGTRLTVL.

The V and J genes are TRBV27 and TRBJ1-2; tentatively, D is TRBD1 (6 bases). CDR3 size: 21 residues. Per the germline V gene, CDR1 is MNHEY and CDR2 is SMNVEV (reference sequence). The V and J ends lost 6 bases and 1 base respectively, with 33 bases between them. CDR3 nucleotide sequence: TGTGCCAGCAGCCACCTGAGAGGGGGACCGGGCGGTAAGGAGTATAACTATGGCTACACCTTC. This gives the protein CASSHLRGGPGGKEYNYGYTF.

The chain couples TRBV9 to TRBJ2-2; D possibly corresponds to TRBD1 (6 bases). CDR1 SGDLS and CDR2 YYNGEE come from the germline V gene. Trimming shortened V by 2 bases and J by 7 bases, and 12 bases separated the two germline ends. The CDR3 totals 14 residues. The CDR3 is CASSVGGWGGELFF. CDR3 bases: TGTGCCAGCAGCGTTGGGGGCTGGGGCGGGGAGCTGTTTTTT.

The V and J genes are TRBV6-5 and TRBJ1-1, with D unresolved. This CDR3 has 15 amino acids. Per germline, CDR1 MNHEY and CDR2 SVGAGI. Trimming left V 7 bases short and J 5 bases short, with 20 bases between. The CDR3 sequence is CASTPSRGRWTEAFF. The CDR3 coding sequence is TGTGCCAGCACCCCCTCCCGGGGAAGGTGGACTGAAGCTTTCTTT.

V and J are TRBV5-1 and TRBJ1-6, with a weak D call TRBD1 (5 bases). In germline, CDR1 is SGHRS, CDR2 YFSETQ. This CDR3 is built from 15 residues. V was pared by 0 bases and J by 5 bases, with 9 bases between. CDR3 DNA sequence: TGCGCCAGCAGCTTGGACAGGTGGGATAATTCACCCCTCCACTTT. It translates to CASSLDRWDNSPLHF.

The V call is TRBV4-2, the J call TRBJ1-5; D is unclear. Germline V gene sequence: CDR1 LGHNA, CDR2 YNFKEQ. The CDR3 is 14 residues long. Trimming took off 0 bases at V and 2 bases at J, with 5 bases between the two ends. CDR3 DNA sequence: TGTGCCAGCAGCCAAGAGCCGGGCAATCAGCCCCAGCATTTT. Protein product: CASSQEPGNQPQHF.